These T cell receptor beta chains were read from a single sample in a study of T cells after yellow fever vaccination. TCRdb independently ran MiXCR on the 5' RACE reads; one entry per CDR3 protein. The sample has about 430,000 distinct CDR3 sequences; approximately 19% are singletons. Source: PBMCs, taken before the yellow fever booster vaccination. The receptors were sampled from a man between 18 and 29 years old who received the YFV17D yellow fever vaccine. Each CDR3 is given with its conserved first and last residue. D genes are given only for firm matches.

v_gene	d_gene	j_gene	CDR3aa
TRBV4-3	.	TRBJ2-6	CASSQGGGSAGANVLTF
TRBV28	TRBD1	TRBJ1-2	CASRRPDRAYGYTF
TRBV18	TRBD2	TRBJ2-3	CASSKTSRQDTQYF
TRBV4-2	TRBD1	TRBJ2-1	CASSQDWGQGVRNEQFF
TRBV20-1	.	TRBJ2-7	CSARGGASDPYEQYF
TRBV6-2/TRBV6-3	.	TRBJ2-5	CASKVIRGETQYF
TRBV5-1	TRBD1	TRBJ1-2	CASSSTLNQDRAHTF
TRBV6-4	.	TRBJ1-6	CASSDARGPNSPLHF
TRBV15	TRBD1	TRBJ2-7	CATSRAALGGRSDEQYF
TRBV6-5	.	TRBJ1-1	CASSYGRDSFF
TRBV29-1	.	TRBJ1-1	CSVGGGWGMNTEAFF
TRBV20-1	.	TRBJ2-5	CSARPGSQETQYF
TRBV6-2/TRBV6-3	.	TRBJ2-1	CASSFGGLRYNEQFF
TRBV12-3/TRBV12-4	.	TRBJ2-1	CASSILVEQFF
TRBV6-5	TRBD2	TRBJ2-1	CATRYRSSGINEQFF
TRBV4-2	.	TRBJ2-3	CASSQDRILDTQYF
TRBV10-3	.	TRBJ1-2	CAISYSGTTDNYGYTF
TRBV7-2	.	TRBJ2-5	CASSLGAGAGTQYF
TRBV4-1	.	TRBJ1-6	CASSQGRSYPYSPLHF
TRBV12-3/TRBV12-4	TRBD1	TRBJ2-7	CASSLGQDYEQYF
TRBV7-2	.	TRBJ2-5	CASSLALAETQYF
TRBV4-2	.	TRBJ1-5	CASSQEWRQVSNQPQHF
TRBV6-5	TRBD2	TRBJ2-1	CASSPYPSGASYNEQFF
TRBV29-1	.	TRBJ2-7	CSVVTGYEQYF
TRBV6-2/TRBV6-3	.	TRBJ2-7	CASRMGGYEQYF
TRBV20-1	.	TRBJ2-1	CSAMDEQFF
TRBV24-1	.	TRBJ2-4	CATSDVEPTGIQYF
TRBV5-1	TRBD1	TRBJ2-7	CASSSIRGNEQYF
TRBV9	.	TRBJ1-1	CASSARDGQNTEAFF
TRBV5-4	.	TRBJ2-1	CASSLRSGNEQFF
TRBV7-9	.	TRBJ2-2	CASSSLSPGAGELFF
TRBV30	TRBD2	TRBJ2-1	CAWSGLAGPSSYNEQFF
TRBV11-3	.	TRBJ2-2	CASSFGGTLVGELFF
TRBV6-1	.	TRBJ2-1	CASRRNNEQFF
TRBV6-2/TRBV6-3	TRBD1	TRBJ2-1	CATKDRDYNEQFF
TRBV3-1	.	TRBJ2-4	CASSQARGKAKNIQYF
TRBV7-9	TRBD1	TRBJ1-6	CASSAQGEGGSSPLHF
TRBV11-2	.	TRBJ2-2	CASSSTSTGSRELFF
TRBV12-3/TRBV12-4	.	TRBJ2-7	CASTYWGVYEQYF
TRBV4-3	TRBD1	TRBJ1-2	CASSEGKGRGRGYTF
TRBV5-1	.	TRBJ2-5	CASRPSQETQYF
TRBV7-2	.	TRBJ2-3	CASSLVGLDTQYF
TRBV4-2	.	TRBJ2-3	CASSQDDTDTQYF
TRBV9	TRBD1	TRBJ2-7	CASSARDRDRSPYEQYF
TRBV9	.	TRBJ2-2	CASSVGLSAANTGELFF
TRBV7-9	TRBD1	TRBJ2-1	CASSLWSRGSEQFF